The present T cell receptor (beta chain) was sequenced within a study of shared clonotypes between healthy human individuals. Whole-study context: The cohort comprised a couple of women and a few men. Their ages spanned 18 to 49 years. General study findings and limits: What rarefaction showed was incomplete sorted-subset sequencing despite large depth. The donor pool, a small one, limited the genetic and exposure-history diversity represented. It was observed that roughly 5.4% of naive CD4 clonotypes were shared across several donors.

Unmatched junction bases numbered 10, after V lost 4 bases and J lost 6 bases. Germline V lookup: CDR1 SGHRS, CDR2 YFSETQ. CDR3 length equals 16 residues. This clone was recorded once. Its cognate antigen is unknown. Some clones are missing from TCRdb's copy, which holds only in-frame ones; the method was immunoSEQ multiplex PCR. Here the sample spans 2 million to 2.5 million clones, approximately 95% being singletons. The rearrangement uses TRBV5-1 and TRBJ2-3; 11 bases are a match to TRBD1. Material: naive CD4+ T cells from PBMCs. Stated subset: CD45RA+ positively selected. The receptor was isolated from a man younger than 35 in good health. Some clones in this sample may be carry-over from other donors' samples. CDR3 in amino acids: CASSAPGQGGSDTQYF. The CDR3 region has the DNA TGCGCCAGCAGCGCCCCGGGACAGGGGGGATCGGATACGCAGTATTTT.